Given below is one TCR beta chain in context. At the DNA level, this CDR3 is encoded by other sequences in the same sample as well. Replicate sorted-subset PCRs were loaded with around 200 ng DNA, 30,000 to 35,000 T cell genomes. In the authors' methods: ImmunoSEQ output lacked quality scores and full-length reads, limiting matched filtering. The data were produced by immunoSEQ multiplex PCR, yet TCRdb's version contains in-frame clones alone and is incomplete. Clone size and the V and J calls come from that table; the DNA yielded D and trimming. The sample includes approximately 2.5 million clones, 93% seen only once; the top ten take more than 0.35%. The data were taken from a study of shared clonotypes between healthy human individuals. V was pared by 0 bases and J by 2 bases, with 6 bases between. The CDR3 covers 14 residues. Looked up from germline, CDR1 is SGHTA and CDR2 is FQGTGA.

This clonotype originated in a man aged 18 to 29 in good health. Some clones in this sample may be carry-over from other donors' samples. The chain recombines TRBV7-3 with TRBJ2-3, with no clear D. Sequencing was carried out using naive CD4+ T cells from PBMCs. Subset denoted: CD45RA+ positively selected. Here the CDR3 reads CASSLTRSTDTQYF. In DNA, the CDR3 is TGTGCCAGCAGCTTAACGCGTTCCACAGATACGCAGTATTTT.